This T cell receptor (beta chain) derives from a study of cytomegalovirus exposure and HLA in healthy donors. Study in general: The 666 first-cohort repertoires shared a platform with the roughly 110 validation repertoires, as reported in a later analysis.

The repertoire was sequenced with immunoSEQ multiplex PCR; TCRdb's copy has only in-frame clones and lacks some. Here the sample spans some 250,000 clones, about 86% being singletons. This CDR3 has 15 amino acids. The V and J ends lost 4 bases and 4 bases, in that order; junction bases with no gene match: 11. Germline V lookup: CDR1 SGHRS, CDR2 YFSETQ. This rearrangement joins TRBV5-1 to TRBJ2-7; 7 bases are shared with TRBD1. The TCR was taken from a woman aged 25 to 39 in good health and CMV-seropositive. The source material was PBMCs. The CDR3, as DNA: TGCGCCAGCAGCGTCTGGGACAGCGCATCTTACGAGCAGTACTTC. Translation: CASSVWDSASYEQYF.